This T cell receptor beta chain was identified in a study of shared clonotypes between healthy human individuals. Study-wide findings and caveats: A reduction in generation probabilities was seen for non-shared clonotypes relative to those shared by all four donors.

Between the trimmed V and J ends, which lost 3 bases and 6 bases, there was a span of 11 bases. Germline-derived CDR1 and CDR2 are SEHNR and FQNEAQ (reference sequence). This CDR3 comprises 13 residues. TCRdb's table, derived via immunoSEQ multiplex PCR, lists solely in-frame clones and lacks some. The data hold roughly 1,800,000 clones, with about 94% observed a single time. Naivety among CD8 cells was defined by CD45RO negativity and positive CCR7 selection, thereby excluding terminally differentiated effector memory CD45RA+ cells. Comment on this clone: Its antigen is unidentified.

V is TRBV7-9 and J is TRBJ1-1, with D perhaps matching TRBD1 (6 bases). This sequence was found in a young man in good health. The specimen was naive CD8+ T cells sorted from blood. CDR3 sequence (DNA): TGTGCCAGCAGCTTTCAGGGGTGGCCTGAAGCTTTCTTT. Protein: CASSFQGWPEAFF.